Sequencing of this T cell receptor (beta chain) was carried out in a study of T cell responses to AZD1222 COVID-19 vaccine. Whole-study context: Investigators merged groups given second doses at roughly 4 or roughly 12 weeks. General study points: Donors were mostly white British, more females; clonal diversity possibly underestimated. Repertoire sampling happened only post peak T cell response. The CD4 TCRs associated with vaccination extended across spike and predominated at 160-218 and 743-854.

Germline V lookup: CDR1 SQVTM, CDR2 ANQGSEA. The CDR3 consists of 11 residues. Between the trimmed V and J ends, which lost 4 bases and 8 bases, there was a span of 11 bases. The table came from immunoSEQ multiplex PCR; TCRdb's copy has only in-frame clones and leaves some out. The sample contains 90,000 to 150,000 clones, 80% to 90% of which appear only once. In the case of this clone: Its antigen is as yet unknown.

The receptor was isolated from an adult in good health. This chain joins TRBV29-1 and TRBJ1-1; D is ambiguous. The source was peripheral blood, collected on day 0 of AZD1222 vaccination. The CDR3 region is CSVVGGFEAFF. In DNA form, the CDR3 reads TGCAGCGTTGTGGGAGGGTTCGAAGCTTTCTTT.